This is a list of T cell receptor beta chains from one sample in a study of identical twins. TCRdb re-analysed the 5' RACE reads in MiXCR, keeping a single row per CDR3 protein. The sample has about 520,000 distinct CDR3 sequences, 20% to 25% seen once. Separately, the same data were catalogued under a study of T cells expressing NK-cell markers.

Sequenced material: CD4+ T cells sorted from blood. The receptors originated from a woman aged 18-29 years in good health. Each CDR3 is given with its conserved first and last residue. A D gene is named only where the DNA matches it firmly. Clone size is shown for a subset of rows, as once, few, many or a class of expanded clone.

J gene	D gene	clone size	V gene	CDR3 protein	CDR3 DNA
TRBJ2-7	TRBD1	few	TRBV12-3/TRBV12-4	CASSAHSGQVSAYEQYF	TGTGCCAGCAGTGCCCACTCGGGACAGGTTTCTGCCTACGAGCAGTACTTC
TRBJ1-1	.	few	TRBV12-3/TRBV12-4	CASSSGVDTEAFF	TGTGCCAGCAGTTCAGGGGTGGACACTGAAGCTTTCTTT
TRBJ2-5	.	many	TRBV6-5	CASSYGKETQYF	TGTGCCAGCAGTTACGGGAAAGAGACCCAGTACTTC
TRBJ2-2	.	few	TRBV7-2	CASSLLRTSNTGELFF	TGTGCCAGCAGCCTCCTGCGTACGTCGAACACCGGGGAGCTGTTTTTT
TRBJ2-1	.	.	TRBV5-6	CASSLQTNEQFF	TGTGCCAGCAGCTTGCAGACCAATGAGCAGTTCTTC
TRBJ2-5	.	many	TRBV20-1	CSAPRGDVGRETQYF	TGCAGTGCTCCCAGGGGGGATGTGGGTCGAGAGACCCAGTACTTC
TRBJ1-5	.	.	TRBV20-1	CSATEAVISNQPQHF	TGCAGTGCTACCGAGGCGGTCATTAGCAATCAGCCCCAGCATTTT
TRBJ2-1	TRBD1	few	TRBV12-3/TRBV12-4	CASSKDRQYNEQFF	TGTGCCAGCAGTAAGGACAGGCAATACAATGAGCAGTTCTTC
TRBJ2-1	.	few	TRBV19	CASKGIDGRGVSSYNEQFF	TGTGCCAGTAAAGGGATCGACGGGCGTGGGGTAAGCTCCTACAATGAGCAGTTCTTC
TRBJ2-5	TRBD2	.	TRBV12-3/TRBV12-4	CASSFRLAGGQETQYF	TGTGCCAGCAGTTTTCGGCTAGCGGGGGGACAAGAGACCCAGTACTTC
TRBJ2-5	.	.	TRBV25-1	CASSDQGYPRETQYF	TGTGCCAGCAGTGATCAGGGGTACCCACGAGAGACCCAGTACTTC
TRBJ2-3	TRBD2	.	TRBV20-1	CSAIAGGVDTQYF	TGCAGTGCTATAGCGGGGGGTGTAGATACGCAGTATTTT
TRBJ2-2	.	.	TRBV12-3/TRBV12-4	CASRADREGTGELFF	TGTGCCAGCAGGGCGGACAGGGAGGGGACCGGGGAGCTGTTTTTT
TRBJ2-1	TRBD2	.	TRBV3-1	CASSQGPSGRKSFF	TGTGCCAGCAGCCAAGGCCCCAGCGGGAGGAAAAGTTTCTTC